This passage covers 31 T cell receptor beta chains from one sample sequenced in a study of blood T cell repertoires in COVID-19. The method was immunoSEQ multiplex PCR; TCRdb's version includes in-frame clones alone and lacks a portion of them. The repertoire includes 25,000 to 35,000 clones, roughly 87% of them detected once, and 7.9% sits in the top ten. The sequenced sample was peripheral blood. Receptor source: a man in his 60s with COVID-19, enrolled during active disease.

The chain joins TRBV2 to TRBJ1-1, with 12 bases identical to TRBD1. Germline CDR1 and CDR2: SNHLY and FYNNEI. The trim removed 6 bases at V and 2 bases at J, leaving 4 bases unmatched. CDR3 length: 15 residues. CDR3 DNA: TGTGCCAGCAGCGGGACAGGGGGCCTCAACACTGAAGCTTTCTTT. This encodes CASSGTGGLNTEAFF.

The CDR3 sequence is CARTRGGFTEAFF. As DNA, the CDR3 is TGTGCCAGGACCCGGGGGGGGTTCACTGAAGCTTTCTTT. This chain joins TRBV2 and TRBJ1-1; tentative D call: TRBD1 (5 bases). Trimming removed 9 bases from V and 4 bases from J, with 15 bases in between. Germline lookup yields CDR1 SNHLY and CDR2 FYNNEI. The CDR3 has 13 residues.

This clone showed up just a few times. V is TRBV5-6 and J is TRBJ1-1; weak D call: TRBD1 (5 bases). V lost 3 bases, J lost 4 bases, and 10 bases lay in between. This CDR3 contains 13 residues. CDR1 and CDR2 (germline): SGHDT, YYEEEE. This chain's CDR3 is CASSSGLGTEAFF. CDR3 coding DNA: TGTGCCAGCAGCTCGGGACTTGGCACTGAAGCTTTCTTT. The full variable domain, rest sourced from reference TRBV5-6 and TRBJ1-1, is DAGVTQSPTHLIKTRGQQVTLRCSPKSGHDTVSWYQQALGQGPQFIFQYYEEEERQRGNFPDRFSGHQFPNYSSELNVNALLLGDSALYLCASSSGLGTEAFFGQGTRLTVV.

In DNA, the CDR3 is TGTGCCAGCAGTTTTGGGGGCAAGGGTGGCTACACCTTC. Its protein is CASSFGGKGGYTF. The gene calls are TRBV12-3 or TRBV12-4 and TRBJ1-2, with a tentative D call TRBD1 (6 bases). Trimming cost V 3 bases and J 7 bases, with 12 bases left between them. The length of the CDR3 is 13 residues.

The rearrangement joins TRBV6-5 to TRBJ2-5; 12 bases are shared with TRBD2. The trim removed 6 bases at V and 4 bases at J, leaving 3 bases unmatched. Germline V CDR1 and CDR2: MNHEY, SVGAGI. CDR3 size: 14 residues. This CDR3 is CASRMGLAGETQYF. The CDR3 region has the DNA TGTGCCAGCAGGATGGGACTAGCGGGAGAGACCCAGTACTTC.

This chain uses TRBV7-2 with TRBJ2-2, with 10 bases fitting TRBD1. Germline V gene lookup returns CDR1 SGHTA and CDR2 FQGNSA. The V gene end was trimmed by 4 bases and the J gene end by 5 bases; junction bases not matched to a gene: 7. CDR3 size: 16 residues. CDR3 sequence (DNA): TGTGCCAGCAGCTCAGCGGGACAGGGGTGGACCGGGGAGCTGTTTTTT. It yields the protein CASSSAGQGWTGELFF.

The V gene is TRBV28, the J gene TRBJ1-6, with D maybe TRBD1 (6 bases). Trimming took 6 bases from V and 5 from J, leaving 11 bases between them. This CDR3 spans 14 amino acids. Germline-derived CDR1 and CDR2 are MDHEN and SYDVKM. Here the CDR3 reads CASRTTGDNSPLHF. The CDR3 DNA reads TGTGCCAGCAGGACGACAGGAGATAATTCACCCCTCCACTTT.

V gene TRBV7-2 combines with J gene TRBJ1-1; tentatively, D is TRBD1 (5 bases). CDR3 length: 16 residues. Germline V CDR1 and CDR2: SGHTA, FQGNSA. Trimming took off 1 base at V and 1 base at J, with 13 bases between the two ends. CDR3 DNA sequence: TGTGCCAGCAGCTTAGAAGGCAGGGTGGGGAACACTGAAGCTTTCTTT. This encodes CASSLEGRVGNTEAFF.

The J gene is TRBJ2-1, the V gene TRBV3-1 (or the pseudogene TRBV3-2), with D tentatively TRBD1 (6 bases). The CDR3 is 13 residues long. The V gene lost 1 base and the J gene lost 7 bases, with 8 bases spanning the gap. From germline, CDR1 is LGHDT and CDR2 YNNKEL (reference sequence). CDR3 loop: CASSQGGQNEQFF. In nucleotides, the CDR3 is TGTGCCAGCAGCCAAGGGGGACAAAATGAGCAGTTCTTC.

V gene TRBV5-1 combines with J gene TRBJ1-4; 9 bases line up with TRBD1. With V trimmed by 3 bases and J by 8 bases, 5 bases remained unmatched. The CDR3 is 14 amino acids. The germline gives CDR1 SGHRS, CDR2 YFSETQ. The CDR3 nucleotides are TGCGCCAGCAGCTCGGGACAGGGCGCAGAAAAACTGTTTTTT. The encoded protein is CASSSGQGAEKLFF.

This clone showed up just once. This sequence joins TRBV28 and TRBJ1-1, with 8 positions matching TRBD1. The germline V gene has CDR1 MDHEN and CDR2 SYDVKM. The trim removed 2 bases at V and 5 bases at J, leaving 10 bases unmatched. This CDR3 spans 16 amino acids. The CDR3 nucleotides are TGTGCCAGCAGTTTAGGAGGCGGGACAGGTGGGACTGAAGCTTTCTTT. This sequence encodes CASSLGGGTGGTEAFF.

CDR3 nucleotides: TGTGCCAGCAGCCCAGGACTAGCGGGAGTTGTTCGCACCGGGGAGCTGTTTTTT. Translation gives CASSPGLAGVVRTGELFF. The V call is TRBV11-2, the J call TRBJ2-2; 13 nucleotides align to TRBD2. Germline-derived CDR1 and CDR2 are SGHAT and FQNNGV. The CDR3 totals 18 residues. V was pared by 5 bases and J by 4 bases, with 10 bases of the junction left unmatched.

The rearrangement links TRBV3-1 (or the pseudogene TRBV3-2) to TRBJ1-3; TRBD1 matches at 8 bases. This CDR3 is built from 14 residues. V was clipped by 3 bases and J by 3 bases; unmatched bases: 1. The V gene's germline CDR1 is LGHDT and CDR2 YNNKEL (reference sequence). CDR3 residues: CASSQDRDGNTIYF. The CDR3 nucleotides read TGTGCCAGCAGCCAGGACAGGGATGGAAACACCATATATTTT.

The CDR3 is CASSETPGGVGYEQYF. The CDR3 nucleotides are TGCGCCAGCAGTGAGACCCCAGGGGGCGTTGGGTACGAGCAGTACTTC. The chain combines TRBV10-1 with TRBJ2-7; TRBD1 aligns across 8 bases. The V and J ends lost 2 bases and 4 bases, in that order; junction bases with no gene match: 10. Per germline, CDR1 WNHNN and CDR2 SYGVQD (reference sequence). The CDR3 sequence is 16 residues long.

The V and J genes are TRBV18 and TRBJ1-2, with a weak D call TRBD1 (5 bases). V was clipped by 6 bases and J by 2 bases, with 10 bases between them. Germline V gene lookup returns CDR1 KGHSH and CDR2 LQKENI. The CDR3 totals 13 residues. The CDR3 is CASSEAGNYGYTF. The CDR3 bases are TGTGCCAGCTCCGAGGCAGGGAACTATGGCTACACCTTC.

The chain combines TRBV28 with TRBJ2-1, with 13 bases that match TRBD2. The CDR3 extends over 19 amino acids. In germline, CDR1 is MDHEN, CDR2 SYDVKM. The junction had 17 bases not matched to a gene; V was cut back by 6 bases and J by 6 bases. The CDR3 nucleotides are TGTGCCAGCAGCCATCGACTAGCGGGAGGCGCTGTGGGTATCAATGAGCAGTTCTTC. As protein: CASSHRLAGGAVGINEQFF.

V and J are TRBV2 and TRBJ2-5, with D possibly matching TRBD2 (6 bases). The germline V and J ends were trimmed by 3 bases and 0 bases, with 11 bases remaining between them. From germline, CDR1 is SNHLY and CDR2 FYNNEI. The CDR3 has 15 residues. The CDR3 nucleotides read TGTGCCAGCAGTGAGAATAGCGGAAACCAAGAGACCCAGTACTTC. As protein: CASSENSGNQETQYF.

The chain links TRBV30 to TRBJ1-2, with unresolved D. The germline V and J ends were trimmed by 1 base and 4 bases, with 10 bases remaining between them. The CDR3 has 13 residues. The germline gives CDR1 GTSNPN, CDR2 SVGIG (reference sequence). This CDR3 is CAWSAGIAYGYTF. As DNA, the CDR3 is TGTGCCTGGAGTGCGGGGATCGCCTATGGCTACACCTTC.

The rearrangement links TRBV13 to TRBJ1-6; a possible D gene is TRBD1 (5 bases). V lost 0 bases and J lost 6, with 15 bases in between. Germline values: CDR1 PRHDT, CDR2 FYEKMQ (reference sequence). This CDR3 spans 17 amino acids. CDR3 nucleotide sequence: TGTGCCAGCAGCTTAGGCCAGGCGGGACGGTCTAATTCACCCCTCCACTTT. It yields the protein CASSLGQAGRSNSPLHF.

The genes are TRBV5-4 and TRBJ2-7, with D possibly TRBD1 on 6 matching bases. The CDR3 has 15 residues. CDR1 and CDR2 (germline): SGHNT, YYREEE (reference sequence). Trimming took 0 bases from V and 0 from J, leaving 10 bases between them. CDR3 region: CASSLAGVGSYEQYF. Written as DNA, the CDR3 is TGTGCCAGCAGCTTGGCAGGGGTTGGCTCCTACGAGCAGTACTTC.

The chain is built from TRBV7-9 and TRBJ2-3; a possible D gene is TRBD2 (5 bases). The CDR3 sequence is 17 residues long. Germline loops: CDR1 SEHNR, CDR2 FQNEAQ (reference sequence). Trimming shortened V by 4 bases and J by 5 bases, and 22 bases separated the two germline ends. The CDR3 sequence: CASSSTIASEGLDTQYF. In nucleotides, the CDR3 is TGTGCCAGCAGCTCGACTATAGCTTCTGAGGGATTAGATACGCAGTATTTT.

The chain employs TRBV6-1 and TRBJ2-3; TRBD2 matches 9 bases. CDR3 length: 15 amino acids. Trimming took 2 bases from V and 4 from J; bases not matched to a gene: 4. Looked up from germline, CDR1 is MNHNS and CDR2 is SASEGT. The CDR3 bases are TGTGCCAGCAGTGAAAGCGGGAGGCAAGCAGATACGCAGTATTTT. This codes for CASSESGRQADTQYF.

The rearrangement joins TRBV2 to TRBJ2-2; weak D call: TRBD1 (6 bases). V lost 7 bases and J lost 4, with 13 bases in between. The CDR3 totals 14 residues. Germline V lookup: CDR1 SNHLY, CDR2 FYNNEI. CDR3 in amino acids: CASTAIQGTGELFF. CDR3 coding DNA: TGTGCCAGCACTGCGATACAGGGCACCGGGGAGCTGTTTTTT.

The V gene is TRBV19, the J gene TRBJ2-2; 10 bases line up with TRBD2. Per the germline V gene, CDR1 is LNHDA and CDR2 is SQIVND (reference sequence). CDR3 size: 15 residues. Trimming took 6 bases from V and 2 from J; bases not matched to a gene: 3. CDR3 bases: TGTGCCAGTAGACCTAGCGGGAGTAACACCGGGGAGCTGTTTTTT. As protein: CASRPSGSNTGELFF.

The V call is TRBV5-8, the J call TRBJ1-2; D perhaps matches TRBD1 (5 bases). From germline, CDR1 is SGHTS and CDR2 YDEGEE. Deletions cut 4 bases from V and 7 bases from J, with 20 bases between. This CDR3 is 15 amino acids long. The DNA of the CDR3 is TGTGCCAGCAGCCTGTCAGGGAAAAGGGTTTCTGGCTACACCTTC. Translated: CASSLSGKRVSGYTF.

The V call is TRBV9, the J call TRBJ2-2, with TRBD2 as a possible D gene (5 bases). The CDR3 sequence is 16 residues long. Germline CDR1 is SGDLS and CDR2 is YYNGEE. V gave up 7 bases and J gave up 0 bases, with 16 bases separating them. The DNA of the CDR3 is TGTGCCAGCGGTGGACGAGCGGCATCGAACACCGGGGAGCTGTTTTTT. As protein: CASGGRAASNTGELFF.

V and J are TRBV28 and TRBJ1-1; D uncertain. CDR3 size: 14 residues. The germline V and J ends were trimmed by 3 bases and 2 bases, with 10 bases remaining between them. CDR1 is MDHEN, CDR2 SYDVKM, per germline. This CDR3 is CASSLVHYNTEAFF. The CDR3 DNA reads TGTGCCAGCAGTTTGGTGCACTATAACACTGAAGCTTTCTTT.

The chain recombines TRBV6-6 with TRBJ1-3, with D maybe TRBD1 (6 bases). Trimming took 4 bases from V and 13 from J, leaving 11 bases between them. Per germline, CDR1 MNHNY and CDR2 SVGAGI (reference sequence). The CDR3 length is 11 residues. The DNA for the CDR3 is TGTGCCAGCAGTTTGGGGCAGGGGATATATTTT. It specifies CASSLGQGIYF.

Only a few counts were recorded for this clone. The rearrangement uses TRBV9 and TRBJ2-2, with D perhaps matching TRBD2 (5 bases). Per the germline V gene, CDR1 is SGDLS and CDR2 is YYNGEE. The V end was cut by 0 bases, the J end by 0 bases, with 9 bases between. The CDR3 extends over 16 amino acids. The CDR3 DNA reads TGTGCCAGCAGCGTAGAAACGGGGTCGAACACCGGGGAGCTGTTTTTT. The encoded protein is CASSVETGSNTGELFF.

This clone was counted a few times. J is TRBJ2-5 and V is TRBV24-1; D possibly corresponds to TRBD2 (5 bases). V dropped 1 base and J dropped 3 bases, with 5 bases sitting between them. CDR3 length equals 13 residues. The germline CDR1 and CDR2 sequences are KGHDR and SFDVKD. The CDR3 DNA sequence: TGTGCCACCAGTGATTTCGGGGAAGAGACCCAGTACTTC. Translation: CATSDFGEETQYF.

The gene calls are TRBV5-1 and TRBJ2-1; 7 bases align to TRBD2. J lost 4 bases, V lost 0 bases, and 4 bases had no gene match. Germline CDR1 reads SGHRS; CDR2 reads YFSETQ. This CDR3 has 15 amino acids. CDR3 DNA sequence: TGCGCCAGCAGCTTGGGGGCTAGCGGATACAATGAGCAGTTCTTC. This translates into CASSLGASGYNEQFF. Based on the CDR3 plus reference TRBV5-1 and TRBJ2-1, the full variable domain is KAGVTQTPRYLIKTRGQQVTLSCSPISGHRSVSWYQQTPGQGLQFLFEYFSETQRNKGNFPGRFSGRQFSNSRSEMNVSTLELGDSALYLCASSLGASGYNEQFFGPGTRLTVL.